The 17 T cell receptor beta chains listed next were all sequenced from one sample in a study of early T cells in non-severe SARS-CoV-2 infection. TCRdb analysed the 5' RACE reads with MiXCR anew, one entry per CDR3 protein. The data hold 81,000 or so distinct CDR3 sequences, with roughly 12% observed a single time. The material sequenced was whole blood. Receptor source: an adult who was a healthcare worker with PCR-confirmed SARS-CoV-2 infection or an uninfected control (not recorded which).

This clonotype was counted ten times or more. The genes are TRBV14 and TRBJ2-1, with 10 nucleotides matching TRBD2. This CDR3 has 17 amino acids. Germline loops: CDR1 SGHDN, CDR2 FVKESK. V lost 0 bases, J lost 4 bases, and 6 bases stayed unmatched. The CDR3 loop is CASSQEGPAGGYNEQFF. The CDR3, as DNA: TGTGCCAGCAGCCAAGAAGGTCCAGCGGGAGGGTACAATGAGCAGTTCTTC. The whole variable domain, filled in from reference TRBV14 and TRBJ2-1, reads EAGVTQFPSHSVIEKGQTVTLRCDPISGHDNLYWYRRVMGKEIKFLLHFVKESKQDESGMPNNRFLAERTGGTYSTLKVQPAELEDSGVYFCASSQEGPAGGYNEQFFGPGTRLTVL.

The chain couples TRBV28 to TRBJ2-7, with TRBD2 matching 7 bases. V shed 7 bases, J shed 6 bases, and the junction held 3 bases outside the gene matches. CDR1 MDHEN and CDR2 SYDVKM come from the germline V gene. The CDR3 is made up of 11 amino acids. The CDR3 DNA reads TGTGCCAGCAACAGCGGGATCGAGCAGTACTTC. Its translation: CASNSGIEQYF.

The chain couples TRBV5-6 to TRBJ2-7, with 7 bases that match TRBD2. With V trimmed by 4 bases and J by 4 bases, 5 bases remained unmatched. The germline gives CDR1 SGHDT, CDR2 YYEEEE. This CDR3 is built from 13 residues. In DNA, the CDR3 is TGTGCCAGCAGCCAACTAGCGCGGTACGAGCAGTACTTC. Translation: CASSQLARYEQYF. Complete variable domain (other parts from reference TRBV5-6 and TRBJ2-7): DAGVTQSPTHLIKTRGQQVTLRCSPKSGHDTVSWYQQALGQGPQFIFQYYEEEERQRGNFPDRFSGHQFPNYSSELNVNALLLGDSALYLCASSQLARYEQYFGPGTRLTVT.

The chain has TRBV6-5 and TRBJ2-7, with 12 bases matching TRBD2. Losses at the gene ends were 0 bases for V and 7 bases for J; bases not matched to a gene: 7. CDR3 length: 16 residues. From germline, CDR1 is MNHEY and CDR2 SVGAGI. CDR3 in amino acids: CASSYSMLAGGSEQYF. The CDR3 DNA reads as TGTGCCAGCAGTTACTCGATGCTAGCGGGAGGGAGTGAGCAGTACTTC.

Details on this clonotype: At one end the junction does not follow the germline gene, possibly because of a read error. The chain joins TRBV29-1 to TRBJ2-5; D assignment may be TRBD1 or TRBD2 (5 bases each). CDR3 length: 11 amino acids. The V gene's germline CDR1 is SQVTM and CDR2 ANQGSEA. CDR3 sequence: CSVDSPTGALF. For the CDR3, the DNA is TGCAGCGTTGACTCTCCTACCGGGGCTCTCTTC.

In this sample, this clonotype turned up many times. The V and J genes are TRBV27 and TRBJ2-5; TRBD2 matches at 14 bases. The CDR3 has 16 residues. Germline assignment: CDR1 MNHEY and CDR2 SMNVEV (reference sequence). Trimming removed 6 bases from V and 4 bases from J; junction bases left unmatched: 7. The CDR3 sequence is CASSPTGLAGGETQYF. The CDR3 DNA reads TGTGCCAGCAGCCCAACCGGACTAGCGGGGGGAGAGACCCAGTACTTC.

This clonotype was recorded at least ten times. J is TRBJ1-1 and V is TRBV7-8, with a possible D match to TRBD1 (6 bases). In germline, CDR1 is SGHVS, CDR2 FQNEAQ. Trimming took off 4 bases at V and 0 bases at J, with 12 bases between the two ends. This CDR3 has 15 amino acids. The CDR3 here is CASSSRQEMNTEAFF. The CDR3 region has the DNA TGTGCCAGCAGCTCCCGACAGGAAATGAACACTGAAGCTTTCTTT.

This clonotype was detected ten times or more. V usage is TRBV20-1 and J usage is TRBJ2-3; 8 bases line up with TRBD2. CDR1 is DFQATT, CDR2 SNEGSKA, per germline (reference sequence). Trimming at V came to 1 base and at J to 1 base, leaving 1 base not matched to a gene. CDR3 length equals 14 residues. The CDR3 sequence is CSARATSGTDTQYF. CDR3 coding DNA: TGCAGTGCTAGAGCGACTAGCGGCACAGATACGCAGTATTTT.

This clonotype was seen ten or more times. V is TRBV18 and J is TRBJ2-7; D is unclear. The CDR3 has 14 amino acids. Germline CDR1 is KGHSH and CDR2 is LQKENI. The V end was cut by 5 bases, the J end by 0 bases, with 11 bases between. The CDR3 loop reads CASSDKGFSYEQYF. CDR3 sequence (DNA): TGTGCCAGCTCAGATAAGGGTTTCTCCTACGAGCAGTACTTC.

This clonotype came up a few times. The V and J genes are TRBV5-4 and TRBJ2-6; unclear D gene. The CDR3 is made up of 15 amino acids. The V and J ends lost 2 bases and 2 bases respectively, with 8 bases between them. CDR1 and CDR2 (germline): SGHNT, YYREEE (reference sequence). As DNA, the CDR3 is TGTGCCAGCAGCTTCACTTTAACTGGGGCCAACGTCCTGACTTTC. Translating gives CASSFTLTGANVLTF.

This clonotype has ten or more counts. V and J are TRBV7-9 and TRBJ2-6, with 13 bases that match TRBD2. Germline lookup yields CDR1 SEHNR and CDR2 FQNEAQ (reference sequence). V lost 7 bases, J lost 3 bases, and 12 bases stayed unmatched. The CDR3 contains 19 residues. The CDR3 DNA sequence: TGTGCCAGCATCCGAAGGCCGGGACTAGCGGGAAATGGGGCCAACGTCCTGACTTTC. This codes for CASIRRPGLAGNGANVLTF.

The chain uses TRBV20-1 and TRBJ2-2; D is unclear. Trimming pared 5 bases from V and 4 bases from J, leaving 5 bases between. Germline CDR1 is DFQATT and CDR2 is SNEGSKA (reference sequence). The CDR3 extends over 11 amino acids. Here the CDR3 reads CSAASTGELFF. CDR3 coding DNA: TGCAGTGCTGCTAGCACCGGGGAGCTGTTTTTT.

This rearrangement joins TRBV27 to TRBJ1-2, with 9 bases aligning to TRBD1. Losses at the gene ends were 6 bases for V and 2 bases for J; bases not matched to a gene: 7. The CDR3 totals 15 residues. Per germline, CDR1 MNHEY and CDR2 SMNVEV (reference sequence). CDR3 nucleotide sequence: TGTGCCAGCAGAATACAGGGGGCGCTAAACTATGGCTACACCTTC. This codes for CASRIQGALNYGYTF.

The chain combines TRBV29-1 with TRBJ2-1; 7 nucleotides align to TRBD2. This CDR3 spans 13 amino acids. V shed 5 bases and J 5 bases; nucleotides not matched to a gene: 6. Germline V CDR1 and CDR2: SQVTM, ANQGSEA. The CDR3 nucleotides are TGCAGCGTTCTGGGGGGGTATAACAATGAGCAGTTCTTC. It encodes CSVLGGYNNEQFF.

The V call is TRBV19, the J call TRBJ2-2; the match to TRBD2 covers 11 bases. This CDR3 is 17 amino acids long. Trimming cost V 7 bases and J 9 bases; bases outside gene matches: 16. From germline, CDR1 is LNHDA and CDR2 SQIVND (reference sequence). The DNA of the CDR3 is TGTGCCAGTAACAGCGGACCAGGGACTAGCGGAGCTAGGGAGCTGTTTTTT. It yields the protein CASNSGPGTSGARELFF. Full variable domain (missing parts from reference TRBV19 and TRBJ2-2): DGGITQSPKYLFRKEGQNVTLSCEQNLNHDAMYWYRQDPGQGLRLIYYSQIVNDFQKGDIAEGYSVSREKKESFPLTVTSAQKNPTAFYLCASNSGPGTSGARELFFGEGSRLTVL.

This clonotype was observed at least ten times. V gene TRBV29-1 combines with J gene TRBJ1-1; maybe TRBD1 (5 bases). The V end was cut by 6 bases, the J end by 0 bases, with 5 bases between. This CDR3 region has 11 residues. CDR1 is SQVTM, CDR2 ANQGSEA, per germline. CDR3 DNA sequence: TGCAGCGTACAGGTGAACACTGAAGCTTTCTTT. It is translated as CSVQVNTEAFF.

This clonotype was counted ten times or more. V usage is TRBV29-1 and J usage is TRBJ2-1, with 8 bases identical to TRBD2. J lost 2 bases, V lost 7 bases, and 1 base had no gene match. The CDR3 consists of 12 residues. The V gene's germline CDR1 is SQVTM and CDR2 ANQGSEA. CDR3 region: CSGGLAYNEQFF. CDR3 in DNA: TGCAGCGGGGGACTAGCCTACAATGAGCAGTTCTTC.